This record concerns one T cell receptor beta chain sequence. It lacks a known antigen. Library method: the immunoSEQ multiplex PCR assay. For the multiplex PCR, a mixture combining 60 forward primers for TCR Vbeta segments and 13 reverse primers for TCR Jbeta segments was used. The CDR3 region of rearranged TCR beta genes was amplified from genomic DNA by a multiplex PCR assay. The Illumina HiSeq System was used to sequence the amplified TCR beta libraries as 87-base-pair reads. The authors' analysis ran thus. In a later analysis, roughly 80 million unique TCR beta chains were counted across the roughly 700 repertoires, and approximately 11 million of these chains were shared by at least two donors. Raw reads were error-corrected and collapsed into unique sequences with a nearest-neighbor algorithm that merged closely related sequences to remove PCR and sequencing errors. V, D and J gene segments were assigned by aligning CDR3 sequences to IMGT reference sequences. For a sequence to be retained, a match of at least six nucleotides was required to both a V gene segment and a J gene segment. Rearrangements were called productive when the CDR3 lacked stop codons and stayed in frame with V and J; all others were non-productive. CDR3 was defined by IMGT convention, running from the second conserved V-encoded cysteine to the conserved J-encoded phenylalanine. The earlier analysis of 587 of the donors excluded sequences that lacked an unambiguous match to a single V gene segment. In an earlier analysis of 587 of the donors, a V segment was called functional when productive rearrangements were above 56.7%, and segregating when the standard deviation between donors exceeded 5%. A statistical classification framework was built for diagnosing cytomegalovirus status from the catalog of TCR beta chain sequences. In a later analysis, TCR nucleotide sequences were compared against IMGT/GENE-DB human TR gene sequences so that V and J genes could be assigned. The TCRdist pipeline was used in a later analysis to assign CDR3 sequences and most-parsimonious VDJ recombination scenarios. In a later analysis, each TCR beta chain was defined by its CDR3 amino acid sequence together with its V-gene family, and reads lacking a unique V-gene family were excluded. As a way to deal with suspected cross-contamination and a sequencing artifact, a later analysis dropped more than 500 nucleotide sequences that were highly shared and had low generation probability. In a later analysis, a clonal expansion index was calculated for each public chain from normalized within-repertoire ranks of inferred template counts. Generation probabilities in a later analysis came from a VDJ recombination model fitted to out-of-frame rearrangements, and those results were checked against IGoR. In a later analysis, hypergeometric tests were used to score TCR-TCR, TCR-HLA and TCR-CMV co-occurrence, with a repertoire-size bias correction applied to TCR pairs. In a later analysis, false discovery rates were estimated by permuting HLA or CMV assignments 20 times. In a later analysis, co-occurring TCRs were grouped with DBSCAN, and TCRdist sequence similarity was added when clustering was performed within HLA-allele-positive subsets. Co-occurrence clustering excluded repertoires with fewer than 30,000 or more than 120,000 public chains, plus five with anomalous nucleotide sharing. In TCRdb, the immuneACCESS table is reduced to in-frame sequences with V and J assigned. These tables do not hold every clone; where another copy was compared, an unresolved V gene accounts for under half, and the others remain unexplained. V, J and clone size reflect that table, while D and trimming were determined from the DNA. The sample table includes about 140,000 clones. The biggest ten clones account for about 2.2% of the sample.

These data originate in a study of cytomegalovirus exposure and HLA in healthy donors (dated by TCRdb to between 2016 and 2019). In terms of the full investigation: According to an earlier analysis of a few hundred of the donors, 150 million to 200 million T cells yielded 95 million to 140 million unique TCR beta sequences and approximately 300 Gb of sequence data. The aim of the study was to test whether cataloging public T cell receptors could identify signatures of past pathogen exposure. Genome-wide SNP genotypes for about 65% of the roughly 670 donors were used in a later genetic analysis, which treated that subset as a discovery cohort. A separate validation cohort of 90 to 150 different subjects was used in addition to the roughly 620-subject first cohort. Class I and class II HLA loci were covered by the typing at four-digit resolution. Because of strong linkage in the cohort, five DR-DQ haplotypes were treated as single units for association and clustering. To decide whether each TCR beta V gene segment behaved as functional or pseudogenic, an earlier analysis of several hundred of the donors relied on high-throughput TCR beta sequencing. Approximately 300 gigabases of sequencing data and 70 million to 100 million unique TCR sequences were included in an early release covering under 650 HLA-typed donors. Across 300 to 400 genotyped donors of the cohort, an average of about 250,000 unique TCR beta nucleotide sequences per donor were sequenced, and roughly 17% of those sequences were non-productive. High-throughput TCR immunosequencing, statistical association of individual TCRs with disease status, and machine learning were combined to predict cytomegalovirus infection status. Donor age, sex, ethnicity and CMV serostatus were collected together with the repertoire data. Using immunosequencing, the study profiled T cell repertoires from 666 subjects and related those repertoires to cytomegalovirus serostatus. A later analysis re-analyzed previously published TCR beta repertoires from about 730 donors and added high-resolution HLA genotyping to study TCR occurrence patterns. The genetic ancestry cluster associated with self-reported Caucasian donors included over 80% of the approximately 430 genotyped donors. The number of typed donors differed by locus: 629-630 for A, B, C, DRB1 and DQB1; about 520 for DQA1; around 580 for DPA1; and some 450 for DPB1. All discovery cohort repertoires had been generated on a single sequencing platform. The later analysis used no new phenotypic data to find candidate immune exposures, relying instead on TCR beta sequences and their occurrence across donors. The paper's findings and limits, for the study overall: The sequencing pipeline was judged likely to have produced a cluster of highly shared sequence variants as a technical artifact. Most TCR sequences were observed very rarely across donors, whereas some public TCRs were present in many individuals. A later genetic analysis associated a missense DCLRE1C variant with V-gene and J-gene trimming of TCR beta chains, and an independent cohort replicated the association. The study listed 150 to 200 TCR beta chains as associated with cytomegalovirus. Because HLA typing was unavailable for some donors at each locus, only the typed subset was used in association tests. The cohort was sequenced for TCR beta chains only, and without alpha or paired-chain data the features that could be detected were limited. Some IMGT-functional V segments, including TRBV6-2 and TRBV6-3, could not be distinguished by the 87-base-pair reads and were therefore excluded. For the cohort, immune exposure information was limited to CMV serostatus. Broadly in line with IMGT annotations, most TCR beta V segments showed up in productive rearrangements about 87% or about 30% of the time in an earlier analysis of 587 of the donors. A later analysis found that most CMV-associated TCR beta chains appeared HLA-restricted, with HLA associations seemingly driven largely by CMV exposure. According to a later analysis, parvovirus B19, influenza, CMV and Epstein-Barr virus appeared linked to several top co-occurrence clusters. In a later analysis, HLA-associated TCR beta chains were found to be more clonally expanded and to have lower generation probabilities than equally common non-associated chains. Seventeen rarely observed V segments, including chromosome 9 orphons, were excluded from the earlier analysis of some 590 of the donors because counts were too low. Three of the identified cytomegalovirus-associated TCR beta chains were confirmed in vitro to be specific for cytomegalovirus antigens. Correlated functional status among segregating V segments might be attributable to linkage disequilibrium, but an unknown experimental factor could not be ruled out. When HLA alleles, especially DR and DQ, strongly co-occurred, TCR associations were difficult to assign to individual alleles. In a later genetic analysis, fewer N-insertions in productive TCRs were reported among donors in an Asian-associated ancestry cluster than the roughly 700-donor mean. In both the original and validation cohorts, the classifier was reported to diagnose cytomegalovirus status with high specificity and sensitivity. Specific HLA alleles were associated with around 18,000 TCR beta sequences at a false discovery rate of 0.05 in a later analysis. The presence/absence analyses assumed that sequencing depth was roughly uniform across donors, and that assumption may not be true. A further reported finding was that TCR beta sequences accurately predicted the HLA-A and HLA-B alleles for most subjects in the first cohort. According to a later analysis, TCR association rates differed among HLA loci, with DRB1 alleles showing the most associated TCRs and HLA-C alleles showing the fewest. The authors suggested that the approach could potentially be generalized to other disease states and immunological phenotypes.

Based on the germline V gene (reference sequence), the CDR1 and CDR2 sequences are LNHDA and SQIVND. Cut back by 5 bases and 8 bases, the V and J ends lie 15 bases apart. Counted from cysteine to phenylalanine, this CDR3 has 13 amino acids. Only CDR3 DNA remains: 39 bases, in frame from the first base. In total, fewer than 750 healthy bone marrow donors made up the cohort. Cohort members were all nominally healthy when sampled, although unrecorded immune exposures were likely present. The donor was CMV seronegative and belonged to the group of around 400 seronegative cohort members. Every donor gave a peripheral blood sample, and the peripheral blood mononuclear cells from that sample were used for TCR beta sequencing. The Qiagen DNeasy Blood Extraction Kit was used to extract genomic DNA from the blood cell samples.

The receptor was isolated from a woman aged 18-29 years in good health and CMV-seronegative. Sequenced input: PBMCs. This chain joins TRBV19 to TRBJ1-2; the D gene cannot be named for sure. The CDR3 here reads CASSVSGSKGYTF. The DNA sequence reads TGTGCCAGTAGTGTTTCGGGTTCTAAGGGCTACACCTTC.